The TCR beta chain described here comes from a study of beta chain features in type 1 diabetes. As every portion of the isolated RNA was reverse transcribed, the sequencing read expressed TCRB transcripts. Assay used: immunoSEQ multiplex PCR; TCRdb lists only in-frame clones, some missing. The sample shows about 140,000 clones, 6.9% of them seen only once. This clone was seen a handful of times. V was pared by 3 bases and J by 8 bases, with 5 bases of the junction left unmatched. Germline CDR1 and CDR2: MNHEY and SMNVEV (reference sequence). The CDR3 runs to 14 residues. Sequenced: central memory CD4+ T cells from blood. The origin of this receptor is a woman aged 30 to 39 in good health. The gene calls are TRBV27 and TRBJ1-4, with 8 positions matching TRBD1. The CDR3 sequence is CASSFQGAREKLFF. Written as DNA, the CDR3 is TGTGCCAGCAGTTTTCAGGGGGCGCGGGAAAAACTGTTTTTT.